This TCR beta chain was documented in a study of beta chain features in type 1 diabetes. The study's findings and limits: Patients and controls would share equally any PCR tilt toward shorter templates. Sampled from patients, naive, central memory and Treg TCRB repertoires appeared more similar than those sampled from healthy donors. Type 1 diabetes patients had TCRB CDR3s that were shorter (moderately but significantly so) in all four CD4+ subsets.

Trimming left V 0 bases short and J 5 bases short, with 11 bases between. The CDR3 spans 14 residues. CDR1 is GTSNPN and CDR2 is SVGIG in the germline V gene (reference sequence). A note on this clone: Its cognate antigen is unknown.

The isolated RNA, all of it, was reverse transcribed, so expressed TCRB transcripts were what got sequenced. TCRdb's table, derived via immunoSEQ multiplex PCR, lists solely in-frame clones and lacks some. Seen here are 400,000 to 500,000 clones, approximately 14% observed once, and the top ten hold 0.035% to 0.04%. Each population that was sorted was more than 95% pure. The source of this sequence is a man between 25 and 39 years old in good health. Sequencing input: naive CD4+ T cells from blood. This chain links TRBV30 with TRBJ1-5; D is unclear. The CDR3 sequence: CAWSVRVTDQPQHF. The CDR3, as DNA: TGTGCCTGGAGTGTAAGGGTCACCGATCAGCCCCAGCATTTT.